Listed here are 26 T cell receptor beta chains from one sample, sequenced in a study of blood T cell repertoires in COVID-19. Generated by immunoSEQ multiplex PCR, the TCRdb table keeps only in-frame clones and is missing some. The sample contains under 150,000 clones, 85% to 90% of which appear only once. The sequenced material came from peripheral blood. These receptors all come from a woman in her fifties or sixties with active COVID-19.

The genes are TRBV3-1 (or the pseudogene TRBV3-2) and TRBJ1-4; D may be TRBD1 (5 bases). Germline V gene data show CDR1 as LGHDT and CDR2 as YNNKEL (reference sequence). The length of the CDR3 is 13 residues. The V and J ends lost 1 base and 8 bases respectively, with 8 bases between them. CDR3 region: CASSQGRGEKLFF. CDR3 DNA: TGTGCCAGCAGCCAAGGGCGGGGGGAAAAACTGTTTTTT.

This sequence joins TRBV11-2 and TRBJ1-2; 7 nucleotides agree with TRBD1. The CDR3 is 15 residues long. V shed 5 bases, J shed 3 bases, and the junction held 9 bases outside the gene matches. Germline CDR1 is SGHAT and CDR2 is FQNNGV. Here the CDR3 DNA reads TGTGCCAGCAGCCCCTGGGCCCAGGGGGACTATGGCTACACCTTC. Protein sequence: CASSPWAQGDYGYTF.

Here the CDR3 reads CASSPRASGRATYNEQFF. In DNA, the CDR3 is TGCGCCAGCAGCCCCCGAGCCAGCGGGAGGGCCACCTACAATGAGCAGTTCTTC. The rearrangement joins TRBV4-3 to TRBJ2-1, with 10 bases aligning to TRBD2. CDR1 is LGHNA and CDR2 is YSLEER in the germline V gene. The CDR3 covers 18 residues. V shed 4 bases and J 2 bases; nucleotides not matched to a gene: 11.

The V and J genes are TRBV28 and TRBJ1-4; the D is unclear. The CDR3 length is 14 residues. V lost 10 bases, J lost 0 bases, and 12 bases lay in between. Germline lookup yields CDR1 MDHEN and CDR2 SYDVKM. CDR3 sequence: CATGLKATNEKLFF. CDR3 bases: TGTGCCACGGGGTTAAAGGCAACTAATGAAAAACTGTTTTTT.

V usage is TRBV7-9 and J usage is TRBJ1-2; a possible D gene is TRBD1 (6 bases). CDR3 length: 15 amino acids. CDR1 is SEHNR and CDR2 is FQNEAQ in the germline V gene (reference sequence). The ends were cut back, 5 bases at V and 0 bases at J, with 13 bases in the middle. The CDR3 region is CASSVRGASNYGYTF. As DNA, the CDR3 is TGTGCCAGCAGCGTCAGGGGTGCTTCTAACTATGGCTACACCTTC.

A single count supports this clone. The rearrangement uses TRBV5-1 and TRBJ2-3; 12 positions match TRBD2. The junction had 10 bases not matched to a gene; V was cut back by 3 bases and J by 2 bases. The length of the CDR3 is 18 residues. Germline loops: CDR1 SGHRS, CDR2 YFSETQ. CDR3 sequence reads: CASSWSSRTSGNTDTQYF. CDR3 sequence (DNA): TGCGCCAGCAGCTGGTCCTCCCGGACTAGCGGGAACACAGATACGCAGTATTTT.

The chain couples TRBV5-1 to TRBJ2-7; D is possibly TRBD1 (5 bases). The CDR3 has 14 residues. The germline V gene has CDR1 SGHRS and CDR2 YFSETQ. V gave up 4 bases and J gave up 2 bases, with 13 bases separating them. Here the CDR3 reads CASSPGPVTYEQYF. DNA of the CDR3: TGCGCCAGCAGCCCAGGGCCAGTTACCTACGAGCAGTACTTC.

This rearrangement joins TRBV9 to TRBJ2-1; TRBD2 might be the D (6 bases). Per the germline V gene, CDR1 is SGDLS and CDR2 is YYNGEE. V gave up 4 bases and J gave up 5 bases, with 19 bases separating them. CDR3 size: 16 residues. The chain's CDR3 is CASSPGLGTLNNEQFF. The CDR3 DNA reads TGTGCCAGCAGCCCCGGCCTCGGGACTCTCAACAATGAGCAGTTCTTC.

The gene calls are TRBV11-2 and TRBJ2-5, with D unclear. The CDR3 sequence is 12 residues long. V was trimmed by 5 bases and J by 7 bases, leaving 11 bases between them. From germline, CDR1 is SGHAT and CDR2 FQNNGV. CDR3 residues: CASSLTPGTQYF. In nucleotides, the CDR3 is TGTGCCAGCAGCCTCACTCCTGGGACCCAGTACTTC.

This chain connects TRBV5-5 to TRBJ2-2, with 9 nucleotides matching TRBD2. CDR1 SGHKS and CDR2 YYEKEE come from the germline V gene (reference sequence). The CDR3 loop spans 18 amino acids. The V and J ends lost 3 bases and 7 bases, in that order; junction bases with no gene match: 16. CDR3 sequence: CASSSLATSGLRGGELFF. The CDR3 bases are TGTGCCAGCAGCTCTCTGGCGACTAGCGGTTTAAGAGGCGGGGAGCTGTTTTTT. The full variable domain, with the rest looked up from reference TRBV5-5 and TRBJ2-2, is DAGVTQSPTHLIKTRGQQVTLRCSPISGHKSVSWYQQVLGQGPQFIFQYYEKEERGRGNFPDRFSARQFPNYSSELNVNALLLGDSALYLCASSSLATSGLRGGELFFGEGSRLTVL.

The gene calls are TRBV15 and TRBJ2-2; no definite D call. Looked up from germline, CDR1 is LNHNV and CDR2 is YYDKDF (reference sequence). The V end lost 5 bases, the J end lost 0 bases, and 13 bases lay between the germline ends. This CDR3 region has 16 residues. DNA of the CDR3: TGTGCCACCAGCCCCAGGTTTCCCACGAACACCGGGGAGCTGTTTTTT. This codes for CATSPRFPTNTGELFF.

This chain links TRBV28 with TRBJ2-7, with TRBD2 identical over 7 bases. The CDR3 extends over 14 amino acids. Per the germline V gene, CDR1 is MDHEN and CDR2 is SYDVKM. Trimming at V came to 5 bases and at J to 3 bases, leaving 7 bases not matched to a gene. CDR3 amino acids: CASSLSGSSYEQYF. DNA of the CDR3: TGTGCCAGCAGTCTTAGCGGGTCCAGCTACGAGCAGTACTTC.

The rearrangement uses TRBV6-1 and TRBJ1-2; no clear D gene. The CDR3 has 15 amino acids. Germline values: CDR1 MNHNS, CDR2 SASEGT. V shed 2 bases and J shed 8 bases, with 18 bases lying between them. The CDR3 reads CASSEYPGRPLGYTF. CDR3 sequence (DNA): TGTGCCAGCAGTGAATACCCAGGTCGACCCCTCGGCTACACCTTC.

The genes are TRBV5-6 and TRBJ2-7; no firm D call. Germline V gene data show CDR1 as SGHDT and CDR2 as YYEEEE. The CDR3 spans 18 residues. Trimming took off 6 bases at V and 4 bases at J, with 29 bases between the two ends. The CDR3 is CASNHRGVLVSERYEQYF. CDR3 DNA sequence: TGTGCCAGCAACCATAGAGGAGTCCTTGTGTCAGAAAGGTACGAGCAGTACTTC.

This clone was observed a single time. The genes are TRBV7-2 and TRBJ1-2; D possibly corresponds to TRBD1 (5 bases). The CDR3 spans 14 residues. The germline V gene encodes CDR1 SGHTA and CDR2 FQGNSA. The V and J ends lost 0 bases and 4 bases respectively, with 9 bases between them. The CDR3 sequence is CASSLAIGGYGYTF. CDR3 nucleotides: TGTGCCAGCAGCTTAGCGATCGGGGGCTATGGCTACACCTTC.

The chain combines TRBV4-1 with TRBJ2-1; a weak D match, TRBD2 (6 bases). The CDR3 totals 17 residues. The germline V gene encodes CDR1 MGHRA and CDR2 YSYEKL. The V end lost 4 bases, the J end lost 1 base, and 17 bases lay between the germline ends. The CDR3 reads CASSRSSAGRSYNEQFF. In nucleotides, the CDR3 is TGCGCCAGCAGCCGGTCGTCAGCCGGGAGATCCTACAATGAGCAGTTCTTC.

This clone has just one count. This rearrangement joins TRBV5-1 to TRBJ2-1; D is perhaps TRBD2 (5 bases). Deletions cut 4 bases from V and 1 base from J, with 12 bases between. The CDR3 loop spans 15 amino acids. Germline CDR1 is SGHRS and CDR2 is YFSETQ. CDR3 coding DNA: TGCGCCAGCAGCCCGGACTCACCTTCCTACAATGAGCAGTTCTTC. As protein: CASSPDSPSYNEQFF.

Worth noting for this clone: The same CDR3 also results from other DNA sequences found in this sample. This sequence joins TRBV7-9 and TRBJ1-4; weak D call: TRBD1 (5 bases). This CDR3 spans 14 amino acids. Germline CDR1 and CDR2: SEHNR and FQNEAQ (reference sequence). Trimming removed 1 base from V and 4 bases from J, with 7 bases in between. The DNA for the CDR3 is TGTGCCAGCAGCTTAGGACAGATTAATGAAAAACTGTTTTTT. It translates to CASSLGQINEKLFF.

The chain is built from TRBV20-1 and TRBJ2-4; unclear D gene. The V and J ends lost 3 bases and 5 bases respectively, with 8 bases between them. CDR1 and CDR2 (germline): DFQATT, SNEGSKA (reference sequence). The CDR3 loop spans 12 amino acids. CDR3 sequence (DNA): TGCAGTGCTAGTGACCGAGAAAACATTCAGTACTTC. This gives the protein CSASDRENIQYF.

V gene TRBV18 combines with J gene TRBJ2-2; TRBD1 agrees at 11 bases. The trim removed 4 bases at V and 6 bases at J, leaving 7 bases unmatched. The CDR3 consists of 16 residues. Germline V gene lookup returns CDR1 KGHSH and CDR2 LQKENI. The CDR3 sequence is CASSQGQGASAGELFF. CDR3 bases: TGTGCCAGCTCACAAGGACAGGGGGCTTCGGCCGGGGAGCTGTTTTTT.

The chain combines TRBV9 with TRBJ1-1, with a possible D match to TRBD1 (6 bases). With 3 bases removed from V and 0 bases from J, the gap between germline ends came to 21 bases. The CDR3 covers 18 residues. Germline V lookup: CDR1 SGDLS, CDR2 YYNGEE. The CDR3 region is CASSARTARVGMNTEAFF. DNA for the CDR3: TGTGCCAGCAGCGCCCGGACAGCCCGCGTGGGAATGAACACTGAAGCTTTCTTT. Complete variable domain (other parts from reference TRBV9 and TRBJ1-1): DSGVTQTPKHLITATGQRVTLRCSPRSGDLSVYWYQQSLDQGLQFLIQYYNGEERAKGNILERFSAQQFPDLHSELNLSSLELGDSALYFCASSARTARVGMNTEAFFGQGTRLTVV.

This rearrangement joins TRBV4-2 to TRBJ2-5, with D uncertain. Germline V gene data show CDR1 as LGHNA and CDR2 as YNFKEQ. The CDR3 runs 12 residues. Trimming removed 0 bases at V and 9 bases at J, with 8 bases between. The CDR3 nucleotides are TGTGCCAGCAGCCAAGATCAGGTGGCCCAGTACTTC. It is translated as CASSQDQVAQYF.

The gene calls are TRBV10-1 and TRBJ1-4; the D is unclear. The CDR3 extends over 13 amino acids. Trimming took 3 bases from V and 5 from J, leaving 7 bases between them. CDR1 WNHNN and CDR2 SYGVQD come from the germline V gene (reference sequence). For the CDR3, the DNA is TGCGCCAGCAGTGAAGGAGACAATGAAAAACTGTTTTTT. It is translated as CASSEGDNEKLFF.

V and J are TRBV7-8 and TRBJ2-2; the D gene is possibly TRBD2 (5 bases). V was pared by 4 bases and J by 0 bases, with 12 bases between. Germline V gene sequence: CDR1 SGHVS, CDR2 FQNEAQ. This CDR3 is 16 amino acids long. CDR3 sequence: CASSSRGRANTGELFF. CDR3 DNA sequence: TGTGCCAGCAGCTCTCGAGGGCGGGCGAACACCGGGGAGCTGTTTTTT. Filled out from reference TRBV7-8 and TRBJ2-2, the complete variable domain reads GAGVSQSPRYKVAKRGQDVALRCDPISGHVSLFWYQQALGQGPEFLTYFQNEAQLDKSGLPSDRFFAERPEGSVSTLKIQRTQQEDSAVYLCASSSRGRANTGELFFGEGSRLTVL.

Regarding this clone: The junction differs from germline at one of its ends, possibly a read error. The chain has TRBV5-1 and TRBJ2-7; 7 bases agree with TRBD1. Germline values: CDR1 SGHRS, CDR2 YFSETQ. This CDR3 region has 13 residues. Written as DNA, the CDR3 is TGCGCCAGCAGTTTGGACAGGTCCTACGAGCAGTACTTC. It specifies CASSLDRSYEQYF.

This clone came up once. The chain recombines TRBV6-5 with TRBJ2-7; 10 bases map to TRBD1. With 6 bases clipped from V and 5 bases from J, the junction kept 7 bases outside the gene matches. The germline V gene has CDR1 MNHEY and CDR2 SVGAGI. The CDR3 is 14 amino acids. The CDR3 sequence: CASSSGTGAHEQYF. Written as DNA, the CDR3 is TGTGCCAGCAGCTCCGGGACAGGGGCCCACGAGCAGTACTTC.